The 5 T cell receptor delta chains below all came from one sample that was sequenced in a study of γδ T cells in repeated Plasmodium falciparum infection (dated by TCRdb to the early 2020s). The library was built by means of multiplex PCR. Sequencing took place on an Illumina MiSeq. TCRdb reran clone calling on the public reads with CATT; rows sharing one DNA sequence were then combined. The sample yields around 46,000 delta-chain clones; roughly 1.6% were counted once. The ten biggest clones cover around 8.6% of the sample. Vgamma9/Vdelta2+ and Vdelta2-negative gammadelta T cell populations were flow-sorted from peripheral blood mononuclear cells for bulk TCR repertoire analysis. Sequencing was done on a sample of gamma-delta T cells from blood. The receptors were sampled from a pool of human donors (malaria-infected and uninfected, not separated).

There are many counts of this clone. The chain links TRDV1 to TRDJ2; 10 bases map to TRDD3. The J gene comes from matching the DNA to germline here; TCRdb lacks it. The CDR3 runs to 23 residues. Per germline, CDR1 TSWWSYY and CDR2 QGS. With 3 bases clipped from V and 1 base from J, the junction kept 23 bases outside the gene matches. CDR3 DNA: TGTGCTCTTGGGGATCTAAGTCTTCCTAGCCGGACTGGGGGATGTAATTTGACAGCACAACTCTTCTTT. Amino acid sequence: CALGDLSLPSRTGGCNLTAQLFF.

This clone was seen a few times. TCRdb records a much larger clone's protein for this DNA, with a difference at residue 11 that likely arises from a read error; the protein given is the translation of the DNA. V usage is TRDV1 and J usage is TRDJ1; D is undetermined. TCRdb carries no J gene annotation; the J gene was assigned here by matching the DNA with germline. V lost 4 bases to trimming and J lost 1 base, with 19 bases between them. The CDR3 totals 17 residues. Germline CDR1 is TSWWSYY and CDR2 is QGS. Here the CDR3 DNA reads TGTGCTCTTGGGGGACCTAGCTTAGTGCCGTGCACCGATAAACTCATCTTT. This encodes CALGGPSLVPCTDKLIF.

The table lists this clone with a few counts. The V and J genes are TRDV1 and TRDJ1; the D gene is possibly TRDD3 (7 bases). The J gene, absent from TCRdb, was called here by matching the DNA to germline. This CDR3 is built from 23 residues. V lost 4 bases to trimming and J lost 0 bases, with 36 bases between them. Germline CDR1 reads TSWWSYY; CDR2 reads QGS. The chain's CDR3 is CALGGLPWPSQGYYPKYTDKLIF. CDR3 coding DNA: TGTGCTCTTGGGGGCCTCCCCTGGCCTTCCCAGGGATACTACCCTAAGTACACCGATAAACTCATCTTT.

This clone was counted ten times or more. With only one base between it and a far larger clone, this is likely a read error. Other DNA sequences in this specimen translate into the identical CDR3. This rearrangement joins TRDV1 to TRDJ1, with 11 bases fitting TRDD3. The CDR3 is 16 amino acids. Per the germline V gene, CDR1 is TSWWSYY and CDR2 is QGS. The CDR3 region has the DNA TGTGCCCTTGGGGAATTGGCCTTGCTGGGGGATACAAGACTCATCTTT. It translates to CALGELALLGDTRLIF.

This clone was counted only a few times. The protein that TCRdb holds for this DNA derives from a much larger clone and differs from the translated DNA at residue 16, which likely indicates a read error; the protein shown here is translated from the DNA. The rearrangement links TRDV1 to TRDJ1; possibly TRDD2 for D (6 bases). Since TCRdb gives no J gene, matching the DNA to germline was used here to assign it. With 5 bases removed from V and 3 bases from J, the gap between germline ends came to 34 bases. Germline loops: CDR1 TSWWSYY, CDR2 QGS. The CDR3 is made up of 21 amino acids. The CDR3 nucleotides are TGTGCTCTTGGGAAAGGCTCCTACGGGAGAGTACGATTAGGGTACGCCGATAAACTCATCTTT. Its protein product is CALGKGSYGRVRLGYADKLIF.